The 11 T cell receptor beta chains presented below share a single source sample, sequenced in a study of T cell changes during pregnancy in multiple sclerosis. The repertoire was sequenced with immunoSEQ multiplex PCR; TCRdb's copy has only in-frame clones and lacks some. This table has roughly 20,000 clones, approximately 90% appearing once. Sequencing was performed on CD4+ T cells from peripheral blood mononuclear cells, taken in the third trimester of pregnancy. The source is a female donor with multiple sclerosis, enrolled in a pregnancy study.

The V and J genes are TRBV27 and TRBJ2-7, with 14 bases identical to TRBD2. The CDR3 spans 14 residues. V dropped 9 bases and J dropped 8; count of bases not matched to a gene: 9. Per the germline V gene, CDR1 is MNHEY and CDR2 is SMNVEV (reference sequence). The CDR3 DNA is TGTGCCAGTCGTAGAGGACTAGCGGGGGGAAAGCAGTACTTC. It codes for CASRRGLAGGKQYF.

DNA of the CDR3: TGTGCCAGCAGCCCCCTAGACCGGCGGGGCTCCTACGAGCAGTACTTC. Translated, it gives CASSPLDRRGSYEQYF. The chain carries TRBV11-2 and TRBJ2-7; D possibly corresponds to TRBD2 (6 bases). The CDR3 totals 16 residues. Germline V CDR1 and CDR2: SGHAT, FQNNGV. V shed 5 bases and J shed 0 bases, with 17 bases lying between them.

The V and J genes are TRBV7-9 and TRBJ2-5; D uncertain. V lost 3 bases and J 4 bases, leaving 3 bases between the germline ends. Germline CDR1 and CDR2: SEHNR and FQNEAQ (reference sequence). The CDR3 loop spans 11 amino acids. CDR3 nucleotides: TGTGCCAGCAGCTTTATAGAGACCCAGTACTTC. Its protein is CASSFIETQYF.

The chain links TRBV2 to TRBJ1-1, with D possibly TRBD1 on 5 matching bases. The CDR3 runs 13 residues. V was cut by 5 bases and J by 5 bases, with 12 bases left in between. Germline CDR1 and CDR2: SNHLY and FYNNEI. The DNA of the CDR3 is TGTGCCAGCAGTTCAGGGTTGCGTACTGAAGCTTTCTTT. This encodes CASSSGLRTEAFF.

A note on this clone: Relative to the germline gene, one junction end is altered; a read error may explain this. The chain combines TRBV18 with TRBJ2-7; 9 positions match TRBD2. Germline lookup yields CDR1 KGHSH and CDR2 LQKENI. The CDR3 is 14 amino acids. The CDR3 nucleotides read TGTGTCAGCTCACCTAGCGGGGTAAGGTACGAGCAGTACTTC. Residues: CVSSPSGVRYEQYF.

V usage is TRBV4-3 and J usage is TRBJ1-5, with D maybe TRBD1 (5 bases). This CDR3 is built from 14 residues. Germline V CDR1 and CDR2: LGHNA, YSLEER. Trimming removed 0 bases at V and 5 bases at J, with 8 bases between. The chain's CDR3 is CASSQEGGDQPQHF. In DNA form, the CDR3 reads TGCGCCAGCAGCCAAGAGGGGGGGGATCAGCCCCAGCATTTT.

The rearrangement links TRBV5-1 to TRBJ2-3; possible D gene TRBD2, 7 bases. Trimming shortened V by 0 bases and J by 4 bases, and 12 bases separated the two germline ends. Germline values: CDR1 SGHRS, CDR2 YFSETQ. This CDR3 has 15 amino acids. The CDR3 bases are TGCGCCAGCAGCTTGGTAGGGGGGGCATCAGATACGCAGTATTTT. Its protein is CASSLVGGASDTQYF.

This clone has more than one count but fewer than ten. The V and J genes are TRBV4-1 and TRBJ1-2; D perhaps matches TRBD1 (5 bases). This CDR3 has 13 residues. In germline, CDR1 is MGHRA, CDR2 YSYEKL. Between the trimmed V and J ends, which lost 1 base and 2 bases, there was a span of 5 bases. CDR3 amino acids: CASSQAGNYGYTF. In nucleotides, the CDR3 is TGCGCCAGCAGCCAAGCAGGGAACTATGGCTACACCTTC.

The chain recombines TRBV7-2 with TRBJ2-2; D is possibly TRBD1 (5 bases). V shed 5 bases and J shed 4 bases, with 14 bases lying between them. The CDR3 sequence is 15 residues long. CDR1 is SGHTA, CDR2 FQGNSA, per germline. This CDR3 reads CASSPLRQSTGELFF. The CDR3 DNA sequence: TGTGCCAGCAGCCCGCTAAGACAGAGCACCGGGGAGCTGTTTTTT.

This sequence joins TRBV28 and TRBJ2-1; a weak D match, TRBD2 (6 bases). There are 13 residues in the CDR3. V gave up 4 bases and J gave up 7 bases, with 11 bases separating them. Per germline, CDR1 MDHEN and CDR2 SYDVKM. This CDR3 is CASSSGRGNEQFF. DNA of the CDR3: TGTGCCAGCAGTTCAGGCCGGGGGAATGAGCAGTTCTTC.

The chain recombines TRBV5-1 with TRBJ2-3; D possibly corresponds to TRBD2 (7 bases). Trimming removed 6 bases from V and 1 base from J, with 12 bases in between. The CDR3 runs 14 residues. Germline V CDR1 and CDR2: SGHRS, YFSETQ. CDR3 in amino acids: CASIRGAGTDTQYF. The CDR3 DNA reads TGCGCCAGCATACGGGGGGCCGGCACAGATACGCAGTATTTT.